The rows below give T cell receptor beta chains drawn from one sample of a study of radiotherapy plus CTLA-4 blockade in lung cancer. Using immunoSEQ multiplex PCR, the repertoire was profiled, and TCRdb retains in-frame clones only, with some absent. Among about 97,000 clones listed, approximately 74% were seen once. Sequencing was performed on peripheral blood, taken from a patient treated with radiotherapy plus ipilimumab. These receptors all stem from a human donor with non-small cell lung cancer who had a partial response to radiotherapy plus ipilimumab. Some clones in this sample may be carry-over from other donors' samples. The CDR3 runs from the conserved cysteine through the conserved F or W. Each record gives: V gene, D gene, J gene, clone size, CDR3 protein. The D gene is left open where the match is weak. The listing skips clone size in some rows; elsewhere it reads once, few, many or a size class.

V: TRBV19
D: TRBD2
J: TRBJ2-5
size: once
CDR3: CASSIGTSGQETQYF

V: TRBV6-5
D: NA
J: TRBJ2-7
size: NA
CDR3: CASRSSTYEQYF

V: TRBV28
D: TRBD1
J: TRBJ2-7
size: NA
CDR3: CASVGDRVSYEQYF

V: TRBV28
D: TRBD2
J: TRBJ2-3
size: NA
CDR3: CASSLWTSGVTDTQYF

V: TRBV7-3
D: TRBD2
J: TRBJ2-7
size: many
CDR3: CASSDSGTSLYF

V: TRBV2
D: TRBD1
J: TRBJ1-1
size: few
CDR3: CASRRDRAMRTEAFF

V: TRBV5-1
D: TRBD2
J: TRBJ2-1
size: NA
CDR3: CASSPETSGSNEQFF

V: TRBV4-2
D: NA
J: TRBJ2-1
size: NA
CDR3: CASSRLAGSYNEQFF

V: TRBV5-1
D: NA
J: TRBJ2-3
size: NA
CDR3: CASSAGQISTDTQYF

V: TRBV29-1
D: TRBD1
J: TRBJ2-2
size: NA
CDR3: CSVRRDRANTGELFF

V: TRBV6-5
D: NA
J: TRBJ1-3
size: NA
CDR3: CASSYTGRGNTIYF

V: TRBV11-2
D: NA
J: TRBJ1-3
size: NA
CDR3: CASSHSGNTIYF

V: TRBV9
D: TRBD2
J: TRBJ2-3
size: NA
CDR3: CASSPGGGFRTDTQYF

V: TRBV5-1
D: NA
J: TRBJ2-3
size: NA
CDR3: CASSPGTQSFTDTQYF

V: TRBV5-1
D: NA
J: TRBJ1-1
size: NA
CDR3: CASSTGGNTEAFF

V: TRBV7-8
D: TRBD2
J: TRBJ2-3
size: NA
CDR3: CASSFGLAGLNTDTQYF

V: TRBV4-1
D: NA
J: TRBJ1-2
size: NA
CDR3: CASSQPEQARYGYTF

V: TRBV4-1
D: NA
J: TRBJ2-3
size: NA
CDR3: CASSLPRGTDTQYF

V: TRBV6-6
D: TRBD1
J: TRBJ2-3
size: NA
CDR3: CASSSGMTGGRDTQYF

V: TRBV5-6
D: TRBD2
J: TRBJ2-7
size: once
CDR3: CASSGERGPSYEQYF

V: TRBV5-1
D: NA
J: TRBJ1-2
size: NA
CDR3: CASSPRGGQPDYGYTF

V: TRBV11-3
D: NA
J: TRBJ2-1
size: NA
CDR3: CASSFANEQFF